A single sample is the source of the 18 T cell receptor beta chains below, sequenced in a study of T cells in Graves' hyperthyroidism and ophthalmopathy. TCR beta CDR3 sequences were amplified from RNA transcripts. The HTBI primer set was used in a first-round RT-PCR of the TCR CDR3. TCRdb re-called the multiplex PCR reads through MiXCR, storing one row per CDR3 protein. The table lists 550,000 to 600,000 distinct CDR3 sequences, 16% of them singletons. The sequencing input was blood. These receptors were taken from a woman in her late teens or twenties with Graves' hyperthyroidism.

This clonotype was recorded a few times. This chain uses TRBV4-3 with TRBJ1-6, with D unclear. The CDR3 sequence is 15 residues long. Germline CDR1 LGHNA, CDR2 YSLEER. Trimming took off 0 bases at V and 7 bases at J, with 10 bases between the two ends. CDR3 loop: CASSQDLRGNSPLHF. In DNA form, the CDR3 reads TGCGCCAGCAGCCAAGATCTCCGGGGAAATTCACCCCTCCACTTT.

The CDR3 sequence: CASRRQGADSYGYTF. The CDR3, as DNA: TGTGCCAGCAGGAGACAGGGGGCGGACTCCTATGGCTACACCTTC. This chain joins TRBV6-2 or TRBV6-3 and TRBJ1-2, with TRBD1 identical over 10 bases. The trim removed 6 bases at V and 4 bases at J, leaving 8 bases unmatched. CDR3 length equals 15 residues. Germline V gene sequence: CDR1 MNHEY, CDR2 SVGEGT.

This clonotype was detected only once. This chain uses TRBV10-1 with TRBJ2-1, with TRBD2 as a possible D gene (7 bases). The germline V gene has CDR1 WNHNN and CDR2 SYGVQD (reference sequence). Between the trimmed V and J ends, which lost 1 base and 0 bases, there was a span of 13 bases. The CDR3 consists of 17 residues. Written as DNA, the CDR3 is TGCGCCAGCAGTGAGTGGGGGGGGGGCCCCTCCTACAATGAGCAGTTCTTC. This gives the protein CASSEWGGGPSYNEQFF.

This clonotype appeared many times. The chain is built from TRBV20-1 and TRBJ1-1; D gene unclear. With 0 bases removed from V and 6 bases from J, the gap between germline ends came to 26 bases. Germline values: CDR1 DFQATT, CDR2 SNEGSKA (reference sequence). The CDR3 sequence is 18 residues long. The chain's CDR3 is CSARDQLRHASLPSEAFF. In DNA form, the CDR3 reads TGCAGTGCTAGAGATCAACTCAGGCACGCATCCCTTCCGTCTGAAGCTTTCTTT.

About this clonotype: The junction differs from germline at one of its ends, possibly a read error. The rearrangement uses TRBV10-3 and TRBJ2-7, with 8 nucleotides matching TRBD1. The CDR3 contains 14 residues. The germline V gene has CDR1 ENHRY and CDR2 SYGVKD. Here the CDR3 reads CAISVQGVTYEQCF. DNA of the CDR3: TGTGCCATCAGTGTACAGGGGGTAACCTACGAGCAGTGCTTC.

This clonotype was seen many times. CDR3 nucleotide sequence: TGTGCCAGCAGTTCGTCGGTTATGGGGGGGAGTAGCAATCAGCCCCAGCATTTT. Protein product: CASSSSVMGGSSNQPQHF. The chain carries TRBV12-3 or TRBV12-4 and TRBJ1-5; tentative D call: TRBD1 (5 bases). V was trimmed by 4 bases and J by 0 bases, leaving 19 bases between them. The CDR3 totals 18 residues.

The chain joins TRBV5-6 to TRBJ2-6, with 7 bases fitting TRBD2. With V trimmed by 4 bases and J by 4 bases, 8 bases remained unmatched. Germline CDR1 SGHDT, CDR2 YYEEEE. The CDR3 consists of 16 residues. The CDR3 bases are TGTGCCAGCAGCGGCAGGGAGGGCCTAGGGGCCAACGTCCTGACTTTC. Its protein product is CASSGREGLGANVLTF.

This clonotype was seen only a few times. This chain connects TRBV9 to TRBJ2-7; 10 bases are shared with TRBD1. With 4 bases clipped from V and 4 bases from J, the junction kept 5 bases outside the gene matches. This CDR3 contains 14 residues. CDR1 SGDLS and CDR2 YYNGEE come from the germline V gene. The CDR3 DNA sequence: TGTGCCAGCAGCCCAGGGACAGGGGAATACGAGCAGTACTTC. Protein sequence: CASSPGTGEYEQYF. The full variable domain, rest sourced from reference TRBV9 and TRBJ2-7, is DSGVTQTPKHLITATGQRVTLRCSPRSGDLSVYWYQQSLDQGLQFLIQYYNGEERAKGNILERFSAQQFPDLHSELNLSSLELGDSALYFCASSPGTGEYEQYFGPGTRLTVT.

This clonotype was picked up many times. The chain links TRBV12-3 or TRBV12-4 to TRBJ2-3, with D perhaps TRBD1 (6 bases). The CDR3 spans 12 residues. V was clipped by 6 bases and J by 6 bases, with 10 bases between them. In DNA form, the CDR3 reads TGTGCCAGCAGCTCACAGGGTGATACGCAGTATTTT. Translated, it gives CASSSQGDTQYF.

This clonotype appeared many times. J is TRBJ1-2 and V is TRBV20-1, with 12 bases identical to TRBD1. V was pared by 5 bases and J by 4 bases, with 11 bases of the junction left unmatched. The CDR3 is 16 residues long. The germline V gene has CDR1 DFQATT and CDR2 SNEGSKA (reference sequence). The CDR3 reads CSAPHPGQGAVYGYTF. CDR3 sequence (DNA): TGCAGTGCTCCTCATCCGGGACAGGGGGCCGTCTATGGCTACACCTTC.

A word on this clonotype: At one end, the junction sequence differs from germline, possibly due to a read error. The chain recombines TRBV19 with TRBJ1-6; a possible D gene is TRBD1 (5 bases). The CDR3 loop spans 13 amino acids. Looked up from germline, CDR1 is LNHDA and CDR2 is SQIVND (reference sequence). CDR3 residues: CAGSGGSNSPLHF. The CDR3 DNA reads TGTGCCGGTAGCGGGGGGAGCAATTCACCCCTCCACTTT.

This clonotype was counted between two and nine times. The rearrangement joins TRBV2 to TRBJ1-6; D might be TRBD1 (5 bases). The V end was cut by 6 bases, the J end by 10 bases, with 13 bases between. Looked up from germline, CDR1 is SNHLY and CDR2 is FYNNEI. This CDR3 is 13 amino acids long. The CDR3 loop is CASRPMQGSPLHF. The CDR3 nucleotides read TGTGCCAGCAGACCCATGCAGGGCTCACCCCTCCACTTT.

This clonotype was counted a few times. V gene TRBV29-1 combines with J gene TRBJ1-2; maybe TRBD1 (5 bases). V lost 6 bases and J 8 bases, leaving 19 bases between the germline ends. Germline lookup yields CDR1 SQVTM and CDR2 ANQGSEA. The CDR3 loop spans 13 amino acids. The CDR3 DNA follows: TGCAGCGTGGTCTGGGGCAGGCAGAGGGGCTACACCTTC. It yields the protein CSVVWGRQRGYTF.

This chain connects TRBV7-8 to TRBJ1-4; TRBD1 agrees at 8 bases. The CDR3 spans 16 residues. From germline, CDR1 is SGHVS and CDR2 FQNEAQ. V shed 5 bases, J shed 4 bases, and the junction held 9 bases outside the gene matches. The CDR3 DNA sequence: TGTGCCAGCAGCCCCCAAACAGGGGGAGGTAATGAAAAACTGTTTTTT. This sequence encodes CASSPQTGGGNEKLFF.

The chain joins TRBV6-1 to TRBJ1-4; 9 bases are shared with TRBD1. Germline V CDR1 and CDR2: MNHNS, SASEGT. The CDR3 has 17 amino acids. V lost 7 bases to trimming and J lost 2 bases; unmatched junction nucleotides: 11. CDR3 sequence: CASNRTGDKGTNEKLFF. As DNA, the CDR3 is TGTGCCAGCAATAGGACAGGGGATAAGGGTACTAATGAAAAACTGTTTTTT.

The rearrangement links TRBV7-6 to TRBJ2-7; TRBD1 is a possible D gene (5 bases). Between the trimmed V and J ends, which lost 5 bases and 5 bases, there was a span of 10 bases. Germline-derived CDR1 and CDR2 are SGHVS and FNYEAQ. CDR3 length equals 12 residues. The CDR3 nucleotides are TGTGCCAGCAGCCTTCCGACAGACGAGCAGTACTTC. Protein: CASSLPTDEQYF. The full variable domain, in which reference TRBV7-6 and TRBJ2-7 provide the parts outside the CDR3, is GAGVSQSPRYKVTKRGQDVALRCDPISGHVSLYWYRQALGQGPEFLTYFNYEAQQDKSGLPNDRFSAERPEGSISTLTIQRTEQRDSAMYRCASSLPTDEQYFGPGTRLTVT.

This clonotype was seen many times. The chain has TRBV15 and TRBJ2-3; 12 positions agree with TRBD2. Trimming cost V 8 bases and J 0 bases; bases outside gene matches: 0. The CDR3 contains 14 residues. The germline V gene encodes CDR1 LNHNV and CDR2 YYDKDF (reference sequence). In DNA form, the CDR3 reads TGTGCCACCGGACTAGCGGGGAGCACAGATACGCAGTATTTT. This gives the protein CATGLAGSTDTQYF.

The sample holds many counts of this clonotype. V usage is TRBV6-1 and J usage is TRBJ2-7, with TRBD2 matching 12 bases. The CDR3 is made up of 18 amino acids. V dropped 6 bases and J dropped 0; count of bases not matched to a gene: 12. Germline V gives CDR1 MNHNS, CDR2 SASEGT. CDR3 in DNA: TGTGCCAGCAGACCTCGGCGGCTAGCGGGGGGGAGCTCCTACGAGCAGTACTTC. Amino acid sequence: CASRPRRLAGGSSYEQYF.